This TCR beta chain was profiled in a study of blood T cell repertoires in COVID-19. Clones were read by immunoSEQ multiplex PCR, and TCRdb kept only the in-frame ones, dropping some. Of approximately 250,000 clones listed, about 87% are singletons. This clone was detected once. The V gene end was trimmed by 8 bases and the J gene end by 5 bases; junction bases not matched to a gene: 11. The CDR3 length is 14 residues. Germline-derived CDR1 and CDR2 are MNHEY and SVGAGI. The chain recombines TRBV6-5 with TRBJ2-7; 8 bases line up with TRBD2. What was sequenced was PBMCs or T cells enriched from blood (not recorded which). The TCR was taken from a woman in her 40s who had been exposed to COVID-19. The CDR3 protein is CASARGGPPHEQYF. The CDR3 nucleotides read TGTGCCAGCGCCCGGGGGGGTCCCCCCCACGAGCAGTACTTC.